This TCR beta chain was identified in a study of radiotherapy plus CTLA-4 blockade in lung cancer. Notes on the study in general: An expansion of tumor-derived TCR clones occurred in blood after radiotherapy plus ipilimumab.

On this clone itself: Antigen specificity is unknown.

The V segment lost 5 bases and the J segment 3 bases; nucleotides outside the gene matches: 3. There are 13 residues in the CDR3. CDR1 SGHTA and CDR2 FQGNSA come from the germline V gene. Some clones are missing from TCRdb's copy, which holds only in-frame ones; the method was immunoSEQ multiplex PCR. The sample has approximately 95,000 clones; 82% are singletons. This chain connects TRBV7-2 to TRBJ2-7; TRBD2 matches at 8 bases. This specimen was peripheral blood, taken from a patient treated with radiotherapy plus ipilimumab. This clonotype was obtained from a human donor with non-small cell lung cancer who had a partial response to radiotherapy plus ipilimumab. The CDR3 protein is CASSTRGGYEQYF. The CDR3 nucleotides read TGTGCCAGCAGCACCCGGGGGGGCTACGAGCAGTACTTC.